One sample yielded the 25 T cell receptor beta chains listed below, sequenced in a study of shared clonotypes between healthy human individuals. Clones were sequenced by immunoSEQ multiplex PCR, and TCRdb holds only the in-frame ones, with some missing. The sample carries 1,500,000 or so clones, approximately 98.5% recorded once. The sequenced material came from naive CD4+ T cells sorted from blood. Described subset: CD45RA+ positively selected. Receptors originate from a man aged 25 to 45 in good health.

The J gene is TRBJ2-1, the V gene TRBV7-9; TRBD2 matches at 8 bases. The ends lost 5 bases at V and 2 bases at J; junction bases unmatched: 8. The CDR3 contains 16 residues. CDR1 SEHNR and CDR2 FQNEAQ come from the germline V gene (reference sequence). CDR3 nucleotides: TGTGCCAGCAGCCAAGTGTGGCGGGAGGCCTACAATGAGCAGTTCTTC. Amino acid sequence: CASSQVWREAYNEQFF.

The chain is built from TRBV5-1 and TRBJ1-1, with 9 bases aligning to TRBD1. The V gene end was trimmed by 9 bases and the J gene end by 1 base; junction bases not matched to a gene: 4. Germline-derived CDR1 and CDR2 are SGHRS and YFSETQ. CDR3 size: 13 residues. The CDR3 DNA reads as TGCGCCACGGGACAGGGTACGAACACTGAAGCTTTCTTT. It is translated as CATGQGTNTEAFF.

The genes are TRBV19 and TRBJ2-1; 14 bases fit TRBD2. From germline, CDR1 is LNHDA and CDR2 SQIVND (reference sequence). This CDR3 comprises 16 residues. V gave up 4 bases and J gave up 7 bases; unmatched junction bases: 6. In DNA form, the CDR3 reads TGTGCCAGTAGTACGGGACTAGCGGGGGTCTGGAATGAGCAGTTCTTC. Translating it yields CASSTGLAGVWNEQFF.

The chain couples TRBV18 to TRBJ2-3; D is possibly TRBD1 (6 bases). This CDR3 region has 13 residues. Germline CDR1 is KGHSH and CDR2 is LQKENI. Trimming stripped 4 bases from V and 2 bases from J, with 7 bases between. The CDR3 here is CASSRDNTDTQYF. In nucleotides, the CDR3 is TGTGCCAGCTCACGGGACAACACAGATACGCAGTATTTT.

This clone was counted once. CDR3 in amino acids: CASSDSRYEQFF. DNA for the CDR3: TGTGCCAGCAGTGACAGTCGCTATGAGCAGTTCTTC. This rearrangement joins TRBV6-5 to TRBJ2-1; tentatively, D is TRBD1 (5 bases). The germline V gene encodes CDR1 MNHEY and CDR2 SVGAGI. The CDR3 loop spans 12 amino acids. Trimming shortened V by 5 bases and J by 8 bases, and 10 bases separated the two germline ends.

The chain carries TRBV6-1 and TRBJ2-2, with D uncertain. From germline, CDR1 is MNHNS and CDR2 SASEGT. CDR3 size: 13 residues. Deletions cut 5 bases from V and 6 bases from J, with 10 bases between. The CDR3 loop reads CASSPRRSGELFF. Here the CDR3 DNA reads TGTGCCAGCAGTCCACGGCGTTCCGGGGAGCTGTTTTTT.

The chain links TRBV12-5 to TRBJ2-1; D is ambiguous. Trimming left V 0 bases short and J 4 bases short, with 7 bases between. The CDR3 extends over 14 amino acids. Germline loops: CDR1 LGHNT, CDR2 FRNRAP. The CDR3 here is CASGLVGEYNEQFF. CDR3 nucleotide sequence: TGTGCTAGTGGTTTGGTAGGTGAATACAATGAGCAGTTCTTC.

The CDR3 DNA is TGTGCCAGCAGCCCGACTGCGGGGGACGCCTTCACTAATGAAAAACTGTTTTTT. Translated, it gives CASSPTAGDAFTNEKLFF. The rearrangement links TRBV7-9 to TRBJ1-4, with a tentative D call TRBD1 (5 bases). The ends were cut back, 5 bases at V and 2 bases at J, with 21 bases in the middle. This CDR3 is built from 18 residues. Germline values: CDR1 SEHNR, CDR2 FQNEAQ (reference sequence).

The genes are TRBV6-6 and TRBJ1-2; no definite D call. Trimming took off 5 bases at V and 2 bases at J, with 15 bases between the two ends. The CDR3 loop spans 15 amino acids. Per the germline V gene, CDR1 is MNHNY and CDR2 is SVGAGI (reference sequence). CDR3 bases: TGTGCCAGCAGTCGCGTCCTGGACGGGAACTATGGCTACACCTTC. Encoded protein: CASSRVLDGNYGYTF.

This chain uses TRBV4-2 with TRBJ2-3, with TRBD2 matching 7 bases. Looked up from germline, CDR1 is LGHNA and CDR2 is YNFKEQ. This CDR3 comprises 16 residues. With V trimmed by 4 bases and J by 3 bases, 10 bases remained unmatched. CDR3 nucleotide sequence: TGTGCCAGCAGCCCGGAGCGCGGGAGTGGTACAGATACGCAGTATTTT. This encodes CASSPERGSGTDTQYF.

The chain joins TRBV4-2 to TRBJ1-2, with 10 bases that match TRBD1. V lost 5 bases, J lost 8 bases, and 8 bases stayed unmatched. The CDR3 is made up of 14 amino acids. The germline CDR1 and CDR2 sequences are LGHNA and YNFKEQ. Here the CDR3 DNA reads TGTGCCAGCAGCGGCCGACAGGGGGCGTACGGCTACACCTTC. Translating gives CASSGRQGAYGYTF.

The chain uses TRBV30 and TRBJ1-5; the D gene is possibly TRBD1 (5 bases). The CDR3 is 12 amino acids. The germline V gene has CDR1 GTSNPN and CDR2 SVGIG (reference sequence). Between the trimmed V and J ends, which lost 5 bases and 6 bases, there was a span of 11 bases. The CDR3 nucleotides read TGTGCCTGGGCCTCCGGGGCTCAGCCCCAGCATTTT. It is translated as CAWASGAQPQHF.

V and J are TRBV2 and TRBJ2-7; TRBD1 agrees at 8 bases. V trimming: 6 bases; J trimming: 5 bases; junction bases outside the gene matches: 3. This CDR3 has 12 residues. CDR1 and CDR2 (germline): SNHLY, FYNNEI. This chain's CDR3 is CASRDRVHEQYF. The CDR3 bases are TGTGCCAGCAGGGACAGGGTCCACGAGCAGTACTTC.

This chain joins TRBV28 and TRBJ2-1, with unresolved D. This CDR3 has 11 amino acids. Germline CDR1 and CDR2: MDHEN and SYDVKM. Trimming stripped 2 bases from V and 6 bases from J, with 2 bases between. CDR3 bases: TGTGCCAGCAGTTTAATCAATGAGCAGTTCTTC. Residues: CASSLINEQFF.

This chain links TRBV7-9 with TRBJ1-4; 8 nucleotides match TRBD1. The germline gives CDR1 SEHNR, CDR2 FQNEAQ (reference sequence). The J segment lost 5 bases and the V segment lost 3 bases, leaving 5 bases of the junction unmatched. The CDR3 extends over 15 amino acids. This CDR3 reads CASSFRDRGNEKLFF. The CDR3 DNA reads TGTGCCAGCAGCTTCCGTGACAGGGGAAATGAAAAACTGTTTTTT.

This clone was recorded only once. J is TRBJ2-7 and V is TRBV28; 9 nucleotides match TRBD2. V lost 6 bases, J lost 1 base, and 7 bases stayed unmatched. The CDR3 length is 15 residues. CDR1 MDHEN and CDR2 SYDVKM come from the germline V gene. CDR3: CASSFSGSYSYEQYF. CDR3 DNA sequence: TGTGCCAGCAGCTTTAGCGGGAGTTATTCCTACGAGCAGTACTTC.

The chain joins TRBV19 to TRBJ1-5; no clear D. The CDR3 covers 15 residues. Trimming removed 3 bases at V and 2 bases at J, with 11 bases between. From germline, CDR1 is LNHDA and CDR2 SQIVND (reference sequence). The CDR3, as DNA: TGTGCCAGTAGTATCGGGGATATCGGCAATCAGCCCCAGCATTTT. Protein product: CASSIGDIGNQPQHF. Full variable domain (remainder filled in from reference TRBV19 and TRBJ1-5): DGGITQSPKYLFRKEGQNVTLSCEQNLNHDAMYWYRQDPGQGLRLIYYSQIVNDFQKGDIAEGYSVSREKKESFPLTVTSAQKNPTAFYLCASSIGDIGNQPQHFGDGTRLSIL.

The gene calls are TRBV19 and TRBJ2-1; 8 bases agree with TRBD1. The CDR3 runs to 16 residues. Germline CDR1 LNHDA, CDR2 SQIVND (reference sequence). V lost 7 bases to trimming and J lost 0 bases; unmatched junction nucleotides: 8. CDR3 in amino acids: CASTPTGANSYNEQFF. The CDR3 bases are TGTGCCAGTACCCCGACAGGGGCTAACTCCTACAATGAGCAGTTCTTC.

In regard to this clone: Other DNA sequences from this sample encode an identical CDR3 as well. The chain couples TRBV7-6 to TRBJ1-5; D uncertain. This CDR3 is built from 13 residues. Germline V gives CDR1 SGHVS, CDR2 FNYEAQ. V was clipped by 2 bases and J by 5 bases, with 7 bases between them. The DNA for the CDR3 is TGTGCCAGCAGCTTAAGGAGAGATCAGCCCCAGCATTTT. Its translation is CASSLRRDQPQHF. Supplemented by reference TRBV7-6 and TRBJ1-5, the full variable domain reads GAGVSQSPRYKVTKRGQDVALRCDPISGHVSLYWYRQALGQGPEFLTYFNYEAQQDKSGLPNDRFSAERPEGSISTLTIQRTEQRDSAMYRCASSLRRDQPQHFGDGTRLSIL.

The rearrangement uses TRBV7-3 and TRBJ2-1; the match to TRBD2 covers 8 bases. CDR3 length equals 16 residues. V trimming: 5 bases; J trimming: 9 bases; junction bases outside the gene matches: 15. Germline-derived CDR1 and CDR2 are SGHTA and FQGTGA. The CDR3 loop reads CASSPLAGPSLGEQFF. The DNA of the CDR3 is TGTGCCAGCAGCCCTCTAGCGGGTCCTTCTTTGGGTGAGCAGTTCTTC.

CDR3 nucleotides: TGTGCCAGCAGCCGAGGGACGGGACAGAGTCGAAAACTGTTTTTT. Its protein product is CASSRGTGQSRKLFF. The V call is TRBV7-2, the J call TRBJ1-4, with 7 bases that match TRBD1. There are 15 residues in the CDR3. Per the germline V gene, CDR1 is SGHTA and CDR2 is FQGNSA. Trimming removed 5 bases from V and 10 bases from J; junction bases left unmatched: 13.

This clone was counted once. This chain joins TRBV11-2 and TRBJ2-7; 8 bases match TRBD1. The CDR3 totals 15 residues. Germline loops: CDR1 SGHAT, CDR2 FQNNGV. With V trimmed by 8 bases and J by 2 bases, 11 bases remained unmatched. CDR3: CASRGLRGPTYEQYF. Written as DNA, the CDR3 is TGTGCCAGCCGAGGACTCAGGGGGCCCACCTACGAGCAGTACTTC.

This CDR3 reads CASSPPSSPYEQYF. The CDR3 DNA sequence: TGTGCCAGCAGCCCCCCAAGTAGTCCCTACGAGCAGTACTTC. The chain is built from TRBV7-6 and TRBJ2-7, with D unclear. The V gene's germline CDR1 is SGHVS and CDR2 FNYEAQ. Trimming removed 5 bases from V and 2 bases from J, with 13 bases in between. The CDR3 consists of 14 residues.

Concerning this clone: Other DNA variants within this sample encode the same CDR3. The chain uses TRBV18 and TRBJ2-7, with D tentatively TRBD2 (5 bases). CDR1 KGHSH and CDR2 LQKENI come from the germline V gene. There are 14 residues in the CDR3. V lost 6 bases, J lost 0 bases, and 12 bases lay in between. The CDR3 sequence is CASSPGVSSYEQYF. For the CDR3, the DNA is TGTGCCAGCTCCCCCGGGGTTAGCTCCTACGAGCAGTACTTC. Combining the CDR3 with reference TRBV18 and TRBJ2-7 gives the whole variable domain NAGVMQNPRHLVRRRGQEARLRCSPMKGHSHVYWYRQLPEEGLKFMVYLQKENIIDESGMPKERFSAEFPKEGPSILRIQQVVRGDSAAYFCASSPGVSSYEQYFGPGTRLTVT.

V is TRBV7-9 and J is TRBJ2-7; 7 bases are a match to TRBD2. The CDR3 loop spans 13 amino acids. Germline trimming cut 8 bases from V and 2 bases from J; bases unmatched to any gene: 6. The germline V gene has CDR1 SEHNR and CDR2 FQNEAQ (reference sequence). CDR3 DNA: TGTGCCAGCGGGGTAGCGGGCGCCTACGAGCAGTACTTC. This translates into CASGVAGAYEQYF.